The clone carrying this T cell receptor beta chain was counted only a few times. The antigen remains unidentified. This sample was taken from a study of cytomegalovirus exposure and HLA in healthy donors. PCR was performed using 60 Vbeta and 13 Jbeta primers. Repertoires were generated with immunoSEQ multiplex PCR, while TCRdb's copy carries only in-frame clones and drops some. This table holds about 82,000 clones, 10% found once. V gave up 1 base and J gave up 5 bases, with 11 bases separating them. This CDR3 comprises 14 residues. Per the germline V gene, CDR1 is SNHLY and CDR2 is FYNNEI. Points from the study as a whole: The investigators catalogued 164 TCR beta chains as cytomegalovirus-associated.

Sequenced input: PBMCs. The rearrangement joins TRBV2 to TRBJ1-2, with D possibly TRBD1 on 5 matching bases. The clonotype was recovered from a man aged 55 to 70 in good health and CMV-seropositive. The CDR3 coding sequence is TGTGCCAGCAGTGAAGATGGGGCCGGGTATGGCTACACCTTC. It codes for CASSEDGAGYGYTF. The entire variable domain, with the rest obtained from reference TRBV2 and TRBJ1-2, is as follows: EPEVTQTPSHQVTQMGQEVILRCVPISNHLYFYWYRQILGQKVEFLVSFYNNEISEKSEIFDDQFSVERPDGSNFTLKIRSTKLEDSAMYFCASSEDGAGYGYTFGSGTRLTVV.